The next 3 T cell receptor beta chains were all read from a single sample in a study of blood T cells in healthy people across ages. A J-beta primer mix and a sample-barcoded 5' primer were used in a second PCR of roughly 6 to 12 cycles. MiXCR was run by TCRdb on the 5' RACE reads, yielding one entry per CDR3 protein. Of around 1.7 million distinct CDR3 sequences listed, about 28% are singletons. Material for sequencing was blood. These receptors originate from a woman aged 25 to 45 in good health.

This clonotype has only a few counts. A much larger clone differs from this one at a single base, so this may be a read error. The rearrangement links TRBV27 to TRBJ2-7; D gene unclear. The CDR3 spans 9 residues. Germline V gene data show CDR1 as MNHEY and CDR2 as SMNVEV (reference sequence). V lost 8 bases, J lost 3 bases, and 2 bases lay in between. The DNA of the CDR3 is TGTGCCAGCGTCTACGAGCAGTACTTC. Its translation is CASVYEQYF.

The chain employs TRBV5-1 and TRBJ2-1; TRBD2 agrees at 8 bases. The CDR3 runs to 18 residues. After removal of 2 bases from V and 7 bases from J, the junction contained 17 bases not matched to a gene. CDR1 and CDR2 from the germline V gene are SGHRS and YFSETQ. CDR3 nucleotide sequence: TGCGCCAGCAGCTTAAATTCTTTCTTAGCGGGGAAACTGAATGAGCAGTTCTTC. Its protein product is CASSLNSFLAGKLNEQFF.

Many counts were recorded for this clonotype. The genes are TRBV10-3 and TRBJ2-7; TRBD1 is a possible D gene (5 bases). The CDR3 is 11 residues long. V was pared by 8 bases and J by 2 bases, with 7 bases between. Germline assignment: CDR1 ENHRY and CDR2 SYGVKD. CDR3 sequence: CAIGAAYEQYF. CDR3 nucleotides: TGTGCCATCGGGGCAGCCTACGAGCAGTACTTC.